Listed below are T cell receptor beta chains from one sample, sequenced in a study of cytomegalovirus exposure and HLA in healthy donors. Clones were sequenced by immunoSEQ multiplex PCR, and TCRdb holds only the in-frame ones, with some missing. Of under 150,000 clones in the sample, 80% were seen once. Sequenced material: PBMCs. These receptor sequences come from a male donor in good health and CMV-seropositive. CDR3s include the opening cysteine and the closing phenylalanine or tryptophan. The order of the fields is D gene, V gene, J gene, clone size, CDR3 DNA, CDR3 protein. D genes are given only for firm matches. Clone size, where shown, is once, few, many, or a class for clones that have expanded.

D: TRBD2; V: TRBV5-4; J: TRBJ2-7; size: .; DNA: TGTGCCACGGGAGCCGGTGCTAGCGGGGACTACGAGCAGTACTTC; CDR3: CATGAGASGDYEQYF
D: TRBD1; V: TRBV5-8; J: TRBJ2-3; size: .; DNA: TGTGCCAGCAGGACGGGACAGGGGGCAGGAACAGATACGCAGTATTTT; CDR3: CASRTGQGAGTDTQYF
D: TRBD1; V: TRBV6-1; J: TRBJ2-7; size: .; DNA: TGTGCCAGCAGTGCGTACCGGGACAGGGGCTACGAGCAGTACTTC; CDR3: CASSAYRDRGYEQYF
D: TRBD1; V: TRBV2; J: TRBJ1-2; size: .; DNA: TGTGCCAGCAGTGACCCCGGGACAGGGCTTTACTATGGCTACACCTTC; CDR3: CASSDPGTGLYYGYTF
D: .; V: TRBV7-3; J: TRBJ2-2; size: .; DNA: TGTGCCAGCAGCTCTTCAGGGAAGGCCGGGGAGCTGTTTTTT; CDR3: CASSSSGKAGELFF
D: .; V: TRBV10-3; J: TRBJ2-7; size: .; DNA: TGTGCCATCAGAACCGGGACTCAGTCCGAGCAGTACTTC; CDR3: CAIRTGTQSEQYF
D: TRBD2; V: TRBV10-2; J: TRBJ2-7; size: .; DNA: TGCGCCAGCAGGGGGAAACGACTAGCGGGGGGATCCTACGAGCAGTACTTC; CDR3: CASRGKRLAGGSYEQYF
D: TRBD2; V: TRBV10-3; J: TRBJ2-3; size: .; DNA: TGTGCCATCAGTGAGCCGACTAGCGGCAGCACAGATACGCAGTATTTT; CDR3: CAISEPTSGSTDTQYF
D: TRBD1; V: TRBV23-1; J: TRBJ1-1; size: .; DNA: TGCGCCAGCAGTCAACGGGAGAGGGGGCCCCTAGTAAATAACACTGAAGCTTTCTTT; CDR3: CASSQRERGPLVNNTEAFF
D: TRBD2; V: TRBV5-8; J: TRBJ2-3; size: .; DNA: TGTGCCAGCTCCGGGACTAGCGGGACCCCAGATACGCAGTATTTT; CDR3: CASSGTSGTPDTQYF
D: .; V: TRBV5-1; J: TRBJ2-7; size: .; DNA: TGCGCCAGCAGCTCCAATTACGAGCAGTACTTC; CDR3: CASSSNYEQYF
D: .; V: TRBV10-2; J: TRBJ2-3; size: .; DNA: TGCGCCAGCAGCCCTTGGACTAGCACAGATACGCAGTATTTT; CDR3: CASSPWTSTDTQYF
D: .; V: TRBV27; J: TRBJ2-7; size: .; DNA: TGTGCCAGCCACGGGGGTCCTGGTAAAAACGAGCAGTACTTC; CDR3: CASHGGPGKNEQYF
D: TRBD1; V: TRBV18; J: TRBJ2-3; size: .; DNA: TGTGCCAGCTCACCCTCAGGGGGCTCGGGCACAGATACGCAGTATTTT; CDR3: CASSPSGGSGTDTQYF
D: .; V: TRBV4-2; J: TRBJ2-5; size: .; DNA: TGTGCCAGCAGCCAAGATCGCCACCCGTCAGGAGAGACCCAGTACTTC; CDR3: CASSQDRHPSGETQYF
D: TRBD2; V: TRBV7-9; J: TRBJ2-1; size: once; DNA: TGTGCCAGCAGCTTAGTAGGGCGACTAGCGGGGGGTTACAATGAGCAGTTCTTC; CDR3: CASSLVGRLAGGYNEQFF
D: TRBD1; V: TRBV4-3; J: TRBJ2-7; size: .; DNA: TGCGCCAGCAGCCAAGAGTGGGAGACAGGGATACCTTACGAGCAGTACTTC; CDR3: CASSQEWETGIPYEQYF
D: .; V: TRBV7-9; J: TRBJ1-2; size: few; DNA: TGTGCCAGCAGAAGGGAGAATCATGGCTACACCTTC; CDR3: CASRRENHGYTF
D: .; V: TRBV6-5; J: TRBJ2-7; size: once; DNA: TGTGCCAGCAGTTACCGACTCGGCGGGGCCGCCCACGAGCAGTACTTC; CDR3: CASSYRLGGAAHEQYF
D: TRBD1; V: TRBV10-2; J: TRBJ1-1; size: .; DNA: TGCGCCAGCAGTGAGTATGGACAGGGAGAAGCTTTCTTT; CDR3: CASSEYGQGEAFF
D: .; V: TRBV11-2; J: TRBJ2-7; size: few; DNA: TGTGCCAGCAGCTTAGATTTCGGCGGGAACGAGCAGTACTTC; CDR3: CASSLDFGGNEQYF
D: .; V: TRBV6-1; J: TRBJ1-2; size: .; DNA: TGTGCCAGCAGCGAATCACCGGGAACCTTCTATGGCTACCCCTTC; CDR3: CASSESPGTFYGYPF
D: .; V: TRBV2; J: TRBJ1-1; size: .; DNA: TGTGCCAGCGGTACAGAAAACACTGAAGCTTTCTTT; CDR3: CASGTENTEAFF
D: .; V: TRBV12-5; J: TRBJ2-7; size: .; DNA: TGTGCTAGTGGTTTAGCCAGGGGGGTAGGAGAGCAGTACTTC; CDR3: CASGLARGVGEQYF
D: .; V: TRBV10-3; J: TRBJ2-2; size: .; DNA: TGTGCCATCAGTGATAAGTCCTTCCTAACGAACACCGGGGAGCTGTTTTTT; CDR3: CAISDKSFLTNTGELFF
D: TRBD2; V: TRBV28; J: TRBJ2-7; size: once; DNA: TGTGCCAGCAGCCTCACTAGCGGAGTCTCCTACGAGCAGTACTTC; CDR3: CASSLTSGVSYEQYF
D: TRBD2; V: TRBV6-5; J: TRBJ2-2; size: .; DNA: TGTGCCAGCAGGGGACTAGCGGAGACCGGGGAGCTGTTTTTT; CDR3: CASRGLAETGELFF
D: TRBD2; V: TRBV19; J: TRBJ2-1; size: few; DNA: TGTGCCAGTAGTATATCCAGCGGGGGGCTCGGGGATGAGCAGTTCTTC; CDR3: CASSISSGGLGDEQFF
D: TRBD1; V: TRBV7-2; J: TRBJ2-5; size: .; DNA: TGTGCCAGCAGCTTGGGATCGGGACAGGGGGTTGGAGAGACCCAGTACTTC; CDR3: CASSLGSGQGVGETQYF
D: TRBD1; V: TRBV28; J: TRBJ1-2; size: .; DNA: TGTGCCAGCAGTTTAGCCCCGACAGGGTTTTTTTCTGGCTACACCTTC; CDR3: CASSLAPTGFFSGYTF
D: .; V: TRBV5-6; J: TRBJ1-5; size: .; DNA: TGTGCCAGCAGCTCCACAGGGTCCCAGCCCCAGCATTTT; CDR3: CASSSTGSQPQHF
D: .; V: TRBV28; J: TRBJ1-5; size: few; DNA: TGTGCCAGCAGTTTATCGTATCAGCCCCAGCATTTT; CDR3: CASSLSYQPQHF
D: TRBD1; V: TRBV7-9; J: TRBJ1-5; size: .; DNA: TGTGCCAGCAGCCAACATACAGGGGGTGTCGATCAGCCCCAGCATTTT; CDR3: CASSQHTGGVDQPQHF
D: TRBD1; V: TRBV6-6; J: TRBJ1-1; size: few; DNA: TGTGCCAGCAGCCCAGGACAGGGGGCGGGTACTGAAGCTTTCTTT; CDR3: CASSPGQGAGTEAFF
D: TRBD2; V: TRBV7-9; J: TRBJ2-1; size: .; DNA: TGTGCCAGCAGCTTAGGAGCGGGGTGGAAGAATGAGCAGTTCTTC; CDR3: CASSLGAGWKNEQFF
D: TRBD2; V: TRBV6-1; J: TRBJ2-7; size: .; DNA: TGTGCCAGCAGTGAAGAGCTAGCGGGAGGCTACGAGCAGTACTTC; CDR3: CASSEELAGGYEQYF
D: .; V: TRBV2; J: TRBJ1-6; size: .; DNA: TGTGCCAGCAGCCTAGGACAATATAATTCACCCCTCCACTTT; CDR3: CASSLGQYNSPLHF
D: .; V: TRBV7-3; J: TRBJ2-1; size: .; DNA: TGTGCCAGCAGCTTAAGGCCCAGCGGGTCCTACAATGAGCAGTTCTTC; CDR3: CASSLRPSGSYNEQFF
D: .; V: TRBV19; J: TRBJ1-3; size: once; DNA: TGTGCCAGTAGTATCGGGGGCTCTGGAAACACCATATATTTT; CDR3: CASSIGGSGNTIYF
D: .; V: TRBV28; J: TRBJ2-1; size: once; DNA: TGTGCCAGCAGAGGTTCGGCGGGGTCGGCCTACAATGAGCAGTTCTTC; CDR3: CASRGSAGSAYNEQFF
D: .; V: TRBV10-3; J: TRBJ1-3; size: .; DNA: TGTGCCATCAGTGAGACGGCTGGAAACACCATATATTTT; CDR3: CAISETAGNTIYF
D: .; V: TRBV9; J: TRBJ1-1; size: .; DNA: TGTGCCAGCAGCCTTACACTGAACACTGAAGCTTTCTTT; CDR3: CASSLTLNTEAFF
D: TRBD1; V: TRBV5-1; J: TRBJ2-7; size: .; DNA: TGCGCCAGCAGCTTAATTGGGACAGGCAGTGAGCAGTACTTC; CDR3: CASSLIGTGSEQYF
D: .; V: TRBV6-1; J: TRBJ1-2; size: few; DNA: TGTGCCAGCAGTCCCAGGGCTGTCTATGGCTACACCTTC; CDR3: CASSPRAVYGYTF
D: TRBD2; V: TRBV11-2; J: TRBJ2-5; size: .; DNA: TGTGCCAGCAGCTTATGGACGACTAGCGGGCAAGAGACCCAGTACTTC; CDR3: CASSLWTTSGQETQYF
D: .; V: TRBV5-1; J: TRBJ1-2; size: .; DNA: TGCGCCAGCAGTTTCAGGACAGCTAACTATGGCTACACCTTC; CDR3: CASSFRTANYGYTF
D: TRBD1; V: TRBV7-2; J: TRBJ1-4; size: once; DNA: TGTGCCAGCAGCGCTCACCGGGACAGCTATAATGAAAAACTGTTTTTT; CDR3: CASSAHRDSYNEKLFF
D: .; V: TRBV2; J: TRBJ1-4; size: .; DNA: TGTGCCAGCTGCATGAGTAGCCTATCTGAAAAACTGTTTTTT; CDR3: CASCMSSLSEKLFF
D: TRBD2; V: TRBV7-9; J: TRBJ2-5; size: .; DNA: TGTGCCAGCAGCTTAGCATCGGGAGGTGGAGAGACCCAGTACTTC; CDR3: CASSLASGGGETQYF
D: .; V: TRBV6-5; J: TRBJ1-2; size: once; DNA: TGTGCCAGCAGTTACGGCAGGCAGGACTATGGCTACACCTTC; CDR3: CASSYGRQDYGYTF
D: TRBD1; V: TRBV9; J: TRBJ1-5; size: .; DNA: TGTGCCAGCAGCCCCAGGGCTGACAGGGGAAGTCAGCCCCAGCATTTT; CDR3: CASSPRADRGSQPQHF
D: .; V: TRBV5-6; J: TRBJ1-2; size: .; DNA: TGTGCCAGCAGCTTGGTAACATTTAACTATGGCTACACCTTC; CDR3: CASSLVTFNYGYTF
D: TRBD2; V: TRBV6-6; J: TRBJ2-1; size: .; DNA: TGTGCCAGCAGTTCCGGGACTAGCAATGAGCAGTTCTTC; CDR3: CASSSGTSNEQFF
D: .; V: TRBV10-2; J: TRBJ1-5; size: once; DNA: TGCGCCAGCAGTGCAGGGTTCAATCAGCCCCAGCATTTT; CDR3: CASSAGFNQPQHF
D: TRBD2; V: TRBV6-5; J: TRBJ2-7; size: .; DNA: TGTGCCAGCAGTTACTCCCGGCCTAGCGGCGAGCAGTACTTC; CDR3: CASSYSRPSGEQYF
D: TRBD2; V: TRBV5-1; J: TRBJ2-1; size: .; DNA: TGCGCCAGCAGCACTCGGCGGGAGGGGTTCTACAATGAGCAGTTCTTC; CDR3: CASSTRREGFYNEQFF
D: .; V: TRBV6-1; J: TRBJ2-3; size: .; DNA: TGTGCCAGCAGTGAACGACTCGCTAGCACAGATACGCAGTATTTT; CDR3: CASSERLASTDTQYF